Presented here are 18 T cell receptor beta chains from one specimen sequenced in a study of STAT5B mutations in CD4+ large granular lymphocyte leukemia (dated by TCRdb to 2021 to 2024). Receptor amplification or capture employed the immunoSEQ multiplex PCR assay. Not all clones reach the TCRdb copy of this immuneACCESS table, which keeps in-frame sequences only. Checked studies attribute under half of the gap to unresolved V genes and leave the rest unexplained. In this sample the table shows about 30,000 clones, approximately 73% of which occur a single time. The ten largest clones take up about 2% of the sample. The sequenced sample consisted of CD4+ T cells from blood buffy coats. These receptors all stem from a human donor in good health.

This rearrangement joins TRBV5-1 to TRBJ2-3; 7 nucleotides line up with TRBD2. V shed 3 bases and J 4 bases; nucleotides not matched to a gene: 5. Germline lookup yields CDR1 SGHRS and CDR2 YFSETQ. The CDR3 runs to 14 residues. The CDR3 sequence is CASSSGGQADTQYF. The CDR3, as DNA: TGCGCCAGCAGCTCGGGAGGTCAGGCAGATACGCAGTATTTT.

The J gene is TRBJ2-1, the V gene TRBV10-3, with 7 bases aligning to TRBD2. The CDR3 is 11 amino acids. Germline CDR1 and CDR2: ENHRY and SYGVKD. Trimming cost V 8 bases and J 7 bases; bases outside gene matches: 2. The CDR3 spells CAIGGGNEQFF. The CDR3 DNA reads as TGTGCCATCGGGGGAGGGAATGAGCAGTTCTTC.

CDR3 residues: CASSIGLLYNEQFF. CDR3 in DNA: TGTGCCAGTAGTATTGGACTACTCTACAATGAGCAGTTCTTC. This rearrangement joins TRBV19 to TRBJ2-1; D may be TRBD2 (6 bases). Deletions cut 3 bases from V and 3 bases from J, with 9 bases between. Germline loops: CDR1 LNHDA, CDR2 SQIVND (reference sequence). The CDR3 spans 14 residues. The variable domain in full, with the rest retrieved from reference TRBV19 and TRBJ2-1, is DGGITQSPKYLFRKEGQNVTLSCEQNLNHDAMYWYRQDPGQGLRLIYYSQIVNDFQKGDIAEGYSVSREKKESFPLTVTSAQKNPTAFYLCASSIGLLYNEQFFGPGTRLTVL.

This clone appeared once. CDR3 sequence reads: CASSLSTSGRENEQFF. In nucleotides, the CDR3 is TGTGCCAGCAGTTTATCTACTAGCGGGAGGGAGAATGAGCAGTTCTTC. The chain uses TRBV28 and TRBJ2-1; TRBD2 matches 13 bases. CDR1 is MDHEN and CDR2 is SYDVKM in the germline V gene. With 1 base clipped from V and 7 bases from J, the junction kept 4 bases outside the gene matches. The CDR3 runs to 16 residues.

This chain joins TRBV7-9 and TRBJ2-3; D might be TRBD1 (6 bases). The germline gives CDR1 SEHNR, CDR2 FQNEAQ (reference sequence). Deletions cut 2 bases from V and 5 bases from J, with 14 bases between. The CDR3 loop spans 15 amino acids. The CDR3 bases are TGTGCCAGCAGCTTAAGGCCCAAGGGGGAAGATACGCAGTATTTT. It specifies CASSLRPKGEDTQYF.

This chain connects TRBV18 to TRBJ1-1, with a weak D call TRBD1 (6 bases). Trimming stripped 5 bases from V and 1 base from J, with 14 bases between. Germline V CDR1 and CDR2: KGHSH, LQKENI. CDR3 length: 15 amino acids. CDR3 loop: CASSGVQGPNTEAFF. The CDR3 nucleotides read TGTGCCAGCTCAGGAGTACAGGGCCCGAACACTGAAGCTTTCTTT.

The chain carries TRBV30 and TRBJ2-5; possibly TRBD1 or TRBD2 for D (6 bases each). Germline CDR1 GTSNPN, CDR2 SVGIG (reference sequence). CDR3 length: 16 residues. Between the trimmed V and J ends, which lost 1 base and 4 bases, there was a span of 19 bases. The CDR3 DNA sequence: TGTGCCTGGAGTGGGGCAGGGGCGGGGTTGGGAGAGACCCAGTACTTC. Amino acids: CAWSGAGAGLGETQYF.

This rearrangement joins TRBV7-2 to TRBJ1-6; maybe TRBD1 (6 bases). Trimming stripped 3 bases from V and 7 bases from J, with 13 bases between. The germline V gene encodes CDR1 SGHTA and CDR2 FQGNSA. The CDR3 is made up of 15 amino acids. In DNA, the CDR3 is TGTGCCAGCAGCTTGGGGACACCAGGCAATTCACCCCTCCACTTT. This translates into CASSLGTPGNSPLHF.

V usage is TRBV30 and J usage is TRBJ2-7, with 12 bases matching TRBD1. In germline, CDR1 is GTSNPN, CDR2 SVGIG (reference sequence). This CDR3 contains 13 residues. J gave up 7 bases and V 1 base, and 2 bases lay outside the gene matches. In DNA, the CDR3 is TGTGCCTGGAGTGGGGACAGGGGGCTTGAGCAGTACTTC. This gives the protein CAWSGDRGLEQYF.

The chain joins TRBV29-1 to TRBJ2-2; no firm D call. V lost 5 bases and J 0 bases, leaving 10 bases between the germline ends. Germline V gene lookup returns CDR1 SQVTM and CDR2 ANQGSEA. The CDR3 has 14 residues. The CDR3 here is CSVRAATNTGELFF. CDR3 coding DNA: TGCAGCGTTCGGGCGGCTACGAACACCGGGGAGCTGTTTTTT.

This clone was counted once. The CDR3 protein is CASSVVGGGLRTDTQYF. The CDR3 DNA reads as TGTGCCAGCAGCGTAGTTGGCGGGGGGCTCCGCACAGATACGCAGTATTTT. This chain joins TRBV9 and TRBJ2-3, with 8 bases matching TRBD2. This CDR3 contains 17 residues. Trimming took 0 bases from V and 1 from J; bases not matched to a gene: 7. The germline V gene has CDR1 SGDLS and CDR2 YYNGEE.

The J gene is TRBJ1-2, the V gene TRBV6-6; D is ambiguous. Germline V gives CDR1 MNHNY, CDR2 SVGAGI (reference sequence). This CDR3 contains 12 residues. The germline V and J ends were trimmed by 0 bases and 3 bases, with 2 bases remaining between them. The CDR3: CASSYSDYGYTF. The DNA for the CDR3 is TGTGCCAGCAGTTACTCCGACTATGGCTACACCTTC.

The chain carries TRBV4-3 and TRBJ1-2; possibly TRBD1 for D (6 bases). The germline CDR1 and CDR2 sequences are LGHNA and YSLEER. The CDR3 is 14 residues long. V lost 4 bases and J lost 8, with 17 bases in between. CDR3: CASSPEGGGEGYTF. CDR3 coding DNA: TGCGCCAGCAGCCCCGAGGGAGGGGGAGAAGGCTACACCTTC.

CDR3 sequence (DNA): TGTGCCAGCAGCGCGGGACAGGGAGGTGGCCAGCCCCAGCATTTT. This gives the protein CASSAGQGGGQPQHF. This chain connects TRBV7-8 to TRBJ1-5; TRBD1 matches at 9 bases. CDR3 length: 15 amino acids. Germline V gives CDR1 SGHVS, CDR2 FQNEAQ. The junction had 9 bases not matched to a gene; V was cut back by 5 bases and J by 7 bases.

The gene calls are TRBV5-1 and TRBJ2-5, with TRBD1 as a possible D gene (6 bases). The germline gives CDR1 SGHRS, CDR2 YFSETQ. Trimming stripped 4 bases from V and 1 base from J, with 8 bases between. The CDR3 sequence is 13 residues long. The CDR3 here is CASSLDSQETQYF. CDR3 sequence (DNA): TGCGCCAGCAGCCTGGACAGCCAAGAGACCCAGTACTTC.

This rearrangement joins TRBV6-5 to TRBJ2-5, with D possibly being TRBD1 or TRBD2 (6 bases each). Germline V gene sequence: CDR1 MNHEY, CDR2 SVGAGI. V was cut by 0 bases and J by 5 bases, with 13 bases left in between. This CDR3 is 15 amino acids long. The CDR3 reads CASSYSRGRLETQYF. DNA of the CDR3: TGTGCCAGCAGTTACTCCCGGGGGCGGTTGGAGACCCAGTACTTC.

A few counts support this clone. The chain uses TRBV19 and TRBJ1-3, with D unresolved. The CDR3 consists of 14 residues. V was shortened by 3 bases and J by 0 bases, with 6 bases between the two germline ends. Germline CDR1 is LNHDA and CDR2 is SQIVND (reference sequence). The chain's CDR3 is CASSIRGSGNTIYF. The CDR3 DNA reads TGTGCCAGTAGTATCAGAGGCTCTGGAAACACCATATATTTT.

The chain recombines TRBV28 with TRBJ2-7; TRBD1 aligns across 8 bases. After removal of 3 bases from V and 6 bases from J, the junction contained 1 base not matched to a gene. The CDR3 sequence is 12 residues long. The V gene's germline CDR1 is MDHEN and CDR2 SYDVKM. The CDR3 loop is CASSFGTGEQYF. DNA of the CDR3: TGTGCCAGCAGTTTCGGGACAGGCGAGCAGTACTTC.